This T cell receptor beta chain was sequenced during a study of T cells in Graves' hyperthyroidism and ophthalmopathy. Study at large: Any treatment followed the collection of peripheral blood at initial diagnosis.

Study-level results: Most thyroid clonotypes expanded above 0.001 appeared in blood too.

Authors of the study amplified TCR beta CDR3 regions from RNA transcripts. HTBI primers drove first-round RT-PCR of the TCR CDR3. MiXCR, run by TCRdb on the multiplex PCR reads, gives a single entry per CDR3 protein. The sample comprises 450,000 to 650,000 distinct CDR3 sequences, roughly 20% of which are singletons, and more than 25% rests with the top ten. An absence of ophthalmopathy progression within 18 months meant stable Graves' hyperthyroidism. PBMCs stemmed from about 9.7 ml fresh peripheral blood. This clonotype was found many times. No antigen is known for it. The receptor was derived from a man aged 18 to 30 with Graves' hyperthyroidism. Sequencing input: blood.

CDR3 amino acids: CASSDAGWSTGELFF. The CDR3 DNA follows: TGTGCCAGCAGTGACGCAGGGTGGAGTACCGGGGAGCTGTTTTTT. The genes are TRBV2 and TRBJ2-2; the D gene is possibly TRBD1 (5 bases). Between the trimmed V and J ends, which lost 3 bases and 5 bases, there was a span of 13 bases. The CDR3 extends over 15 amino acids. Germline CDR1 SNHLY, CDR2 FYNNEI.